A selection of T cell receptor beta chains follows, all from one sample in a study of multiple sclerosis patients with progressive multifocal leukoencephalopathy. The repertoire was sequenced with immunoSEQ multiplex PCR; TCRdb's copy has only in-frame clones and lacks some. The sample yields about 31,000 clones, 85% to 90% seen once. This sample comprised PBMCs, obtained from a patient treated with natalizumab. These receptors all come from a woman aged 25 to 39 with progressive multifocal leukoencephalopathy. CDR3s include the opening cysteine and the closing phenylalanine or tryptophan. A D gene is named only where the DNA matches it firmly. The size of a clone is reported for some rows only, either as once, few or many, or as a class for expanded clones.

j_call | v_call | clone_size | d_call | cdr3_nt | cdr3_aa
TRBJ2-7 | TRBV28 | . | TRBD1 | TGTGCCAGCAGCCCCAGGGGGATTCTCTACGAGCAGTACTTC | CASSPRGILYEQYF
TRBJ2-2 | TRBV19 | . | . | TGTGCCAGTCTAGCGACGTTCGGCGGGGAGCTGTTTTTT | CASLATFGGELFF
TRBJ2-7 | TRBV5-1 | few | . | TGCGCCAGCAGCTTGGGGGCAGAAACCTACGAGCAGTACTTC | CASSLGAETYEQYF
TRBJ2-2 | TRBV4-3 | . | TRBD2 | TGCGCCAGCAGCCAAGATCACCAAGCGGGGGTGGTGGAGCTGTTTTTT | CASSQDHQAGVVELFF
TRBJ1-3 | TRBV19 | . | . | TGTGCCAGTAGTGAGGGACCCGAGGCTGGAAACACCATATATTTT | CASSEGPEAGNTIYF
TRBJ1-5 | TRBV29-1 | . | TRBD1 | TGCAGCGTTGAATCGAAGACAGGGATTAATCAGCCCCAGCATTTT | CSVESKTGINQPQHF
TRBJ2-6 | TRBV4-2 | . | TRBD2 | TGTGCCAGCAGCCAAGTTAGCGGGGGCTCTGGGGCCAACGTCCTGACTTTC | CASSQVSGGSGANVLTF
TRBJ2-1 | TRBV5-1 | . | TRBD2 | TGCGCCAGCAGCTTCCTAGCGGGGGACAATGAGCAGTTCTTC | CASSFLAGDNEQFF
TRBJ2-7 | TRBV28 | . | . | TGTGCCAGCACCTCTGGGGCACGGCAGTACTTC | CASTSGARQYF
TRBJ1-1 | TRBV10-1 | few | . | TGCGCCAGCAGCCAGGGCCTGGGCGCCACTGAAGCTTTCTTT | CASSQGLGATEAFF
TRBJ2-4 | TRBV5-6 | . | . | TGTGCCAGCAGTTACCGAAGTTTAGGGAACATTCAGTACTTC | CASSYRSLGNIQYF